This TCR beta chain was sequenced during a study of CD8 T cells in Susac syndrome. Blood CD8+ and CD4+ T cells underwent high-throughput TCR beta sequencing. As controls, healthy donors matched for age and sex were used. Reverse transcription used about 0.5 to 1 ug RNA and random hexamers. With immunoSEQ multiplex PCR, TCR beta CDR3 was amplified across 54 Vbeta and 13 Jbeta. Via MiXCR, TCRdb re-called the immunoSEQ multiplex PCR reads, giving one row per CDR3 protein. This sample has 65,000 to 75,000 distinct CDR3 sequences, with more than 85% found just once. The specimen was CD8+ T cells from PBMCs. The clonotype was recovered from a human donor in good health.

CDR3 loop: CASSVRGQGYSPLHF. For the CDR3, the DNA is TGTGCCAGCAGTGTCAGAGGACAGGGGTATTCACCCCTCCACTTT. This chain links TRBV25-1 with TRBJ1-6; 9 bases line up with TRBD1. Germline assignment: CDR1 MGHDK and CDR2 SYGVNS. The CDR3 sequence is 15 residues long. The junction had 6 bases not matched to a gene; V was cut back by 4 bases and J by 8 bases.